Below are 6 T cell receptor beta chains sequenced from a single sample in a study of blood T cells in healthy people across ages. It was with a sample-barcoded 5' primer and a J-beta primer mix that a second PCR of roughly 6 to 12 cycles was run. TCRdb itself ran the 5' RACE reads through MiXCR, one entry per CDR3 protein. The sample contains 600,000 to 900,000 distinct CDR3 sequences, roughly 24% of which appear only once. These records were also assigned to another study, of T cells of mothers and their children.

Sequencing was done on a sample of blood. The receptors come from a boy aged 10-17 years in good health.

A word on this clonotype: Given a much more abundant clone one base away, this may be a read error. DNA of the CDR3: TGTGCCAGCAGCCCTAGCGGGGGGATGAACGAGCAGTACTTC. This encodes CASSPSGGMNEQYF. The chain joins TRBV7-9 to TRBJ2-7, with 11 bases fitting TRBD2. Germline V gene lookup returns CDR1 SEHNR and CDR2 FQNEAQ (reference sequence). The CDR3 loop spans 14 amino acids. V trimming: 5 bases; J trimming: 5 bases; junction bases outside the gene matches: 5.

This clonotype was detected only a few times. This rearrangement joins TRBV18 to TRBJ2-1, with unresolved D. The DNA end is more similar to TRBJ2-5, so the J call may be wrong. This CDR3 is 15 amino acids long. The V gene's germline CDR1 is KGHSH and CDR2 LQKENI. Here the CDR3 reads CASSPPIVFRETQYF. CDR3 DNA: TGTGCCAGCTCACCACCGATCGTGTTCAGGGAGACCCAGTACTTC.

This clonotype was picked up a small number of times. The chain recombines TRBV2 with TRBJ2-1, with 7 bases fitting TRBD1. The DNA end is more similar to TRBJ2-7, so the J call may be wrong. CDR3 size: 15 residues. Germline V lookup: CDR1 SNHLY, CDR2 FYNNEI. The CDR3 nucleotides are TGTGCCAGCAGTCCACAGGGGATGATGGCCTACGAGCAGTACTTC. Residues: CASSPQGMMAYEQYF.

This rearrangement joins TRBV20-1 to TRBJ2-7; tentative D call: TRBD1 (5 bases). V was trimmed by 3 bases and J by 3 bases, leaving 12 bases between them. CDR1 is DFQATT and CDR2 is SNEGSKA in the germline V gene (reference sequence). The CDR3 covers 13 residues. The CDR3: CSASQGRGYEQYF. The CDR3 nucleotides read TGCAGTGCTAGCCAAGGAAGGGGCTACGAGCAGTACTTC.

The chain is built from TRBV20-1 and TRBJ2-5, with D perhaps TRBD1 (6 bases). V was clipped by 6 bases and J by 5 bases, with 19 bases between them. CDR3 length equals 14 residues. The germline V gene has CDR1 DFQATT and CDR2 SNEGSKA (reference sequence). The DNA of the CDR3 is TGCAGTGCCCACAGACAGGCGTCGGGGGAGACCCAGTACTTC. Translating it yields CSAHRQASGETQYF.

In this sample, this clonotype turned up a few times. The chain employs TRBV14 and TRBJ1-4; D is perhaps TRBD1 (5 bases). The CDR3 consists of 14 residues. Looked up from germline, CDR1 is SGHDN and CDR2 is FVKESK. The ends were cut back, 3 bases at V and 8 bases at J, with 13 bases in the middle. CDR3 sequence reads: CASSHRGVREKLFF. CDR3 sequence (DNA): TGTGCCAGCAGCCACAGAGGGGTTCGGGAAAAACTGTTTTTT.